These 22 T cell receptor beta chains were all obtained from the same sample, sequenced in a study of T cells after yellow fever vaccination. TCRdb independently ran MiXCR on the 5' RACE reads; one entry per CDR3 protein. The table records 240,000 or so distinct CDR3 sequences, 6% to 7.5% of them present only once. Specimen: CD4+ T cells sorted from PBMCs, collected 15 days after the yellow fever booster vaccination. Every receptor here comes from a man aged 30 to 39 who received the YFV17D yellow fever vaccine.

CDR3 DNA: TGTGCCAGCAGTTTAGCGCTGGGACAGCGGGACTACGAGCAGTACTTC. Encoded protein: CASSLALGQRDYEQYF. The chain has TRBV12-3 or TRBV12-4 and TRBJ2-7; D possibly uses TRBD1 or TRBD2 (7 bases each). The CDR3 is 16 residues long. Trimming took off 0 bases at V and 3 bases at J, with 15 bases between the two ends.

The CDR3 loop reads CSVDRGNNEQFF. The DNA for the CDR3 is TGCAGCGTTGATCGGGGCAACAATGAGCAGTTCTTC. The chain links TRBV29-1 to TRBJ2-1; D possibly uses TRBD1 or TRBD2 (5 bases each). The CDR3 has 12 amino acids. Germline loops: CDR1 SQVTM, CDR2 ANQGSEA. V lost 3 bases, J lost 5 bases, and 8 bases lay in between.

This clonotype showed up just a few times. The chain recombines TRBV7-8 with TRBJ1-4, with D uncertain. The CDR3 spans 15 residues. Trimming cost V 1 base and J 0 bases, with 6 bases left between them. Germline V gives CDR1 SGHVS, CDR2 FQNEAQ. Here the CDR3 reads CASSLGGTTNEKLFF. DNA for the CDR3: TGTGCCAGCAGCTTAGGAGGGACAACTAATGAAAAACTGTTTTTT.

V gene TRBV20-1 combines with J gene TRBJ2-5; either TRBD1 or TRBD2 may supply D (5 bases each). Germline assignment: CDR1 DFQATT and CDR2 SNEGSKA (reference sequence). The CDR3 is 12 amino acids. DNA of the CDR3: TGCAGGGGGGTGGGGGAGAGCGAGACCCAGTACTTC. Amino acid sequence: CRGVGESETQYF.

In its sample, this clonotype was seen many times. The chain links TRBV5-1 to TRBJ2-3; TRBD1 matches at 7 bases. This CDR3 has 15 amino acids. Germline CDR1 and CDR2: SGHRS and YFSETQ. The V segment lost 0 bases and the J segment 8 bases; nucleotides outside the gene matches: 9. The DNA for the CDR3 is TGCGCCAGCAGCTTGGAGTTAGGGGGCCGGGCTACGCAGTATTTT. Its translation: CASSLELGGRATQYF.

This chain uses TRBV5-1 with TRBJ2-7; no reliable D call. The CDR3 spans 12 residues. Trimming pared 5 bases from V and 7 bases from J, leaving 13 bases between. The V gene's germline CDR1 is SGHRS and CDR2 YFSETQ. The chain's CDR3 is CASSNGPVEQYF. CDR3 nucleotides: TGCGCCAGCAGTAATGGGCCGGTTGAGCAGTACTTC.

At least ten counts were recorded for this clonotype. The chain employs TRBV10-1 and TRBJ2-3; 12 nucleotides line up with TRBD2. From germline, CDR1 is WNHNN and CDR2 SYGVQD (reference sequence). The ends lost 8 bases at V and 4 bases at J; junction bases unmatched: 22. This CDR3 region has 20 residues. This CDR3 reads CASLPRTSGTLGSRSDTQYF. CDR3 DNA sequence: TGCGCCAGCCTTCCGAGGACTAGCGGGACCTTAGGGAGTCGGTCAGATACGCAGTATTTT.

The J gene is TRBJ1-3, the V gene TRBV5-6, with a tentative D call TRBD1 (5 bases). V gave up 3 bases and J gave up 0 bases, with 10 bases separating them. Germline CDR1 SGHDT, CDR2 YYEEEE. This CDR3 contains 15 residues. Written as DNA, the CDR3 is TGTGCCAGCAGCTATCGGGGCTCCTCTGGAAACACCATATATTTT. Its protein is CASSYRGSSGNTIYF.

There are a few counts of this clonotype. The rearrangement uses TRBV20-1 and TRBJ1-1, with TRBD1 matching 9 bases. CDR3 length: 15 amino acids. V lost 6 bases and J lost 1; bases outside the gene matches: 9. From germline, CDR1 is DFQATT and CDR2 SNEGSKA (reference sequence). The CDR3 sequence is CSAEGLGQGNTEAFF. CDR3 sequence (DNA): TGCAGTGCCGAGGGCTTGGGACAGGGGAACACTGAAGCTTTCTTT.

This clonotype was recorded many times. The chain has TRBV20-1 and TRBJ2-1; 8 bases match TRBD2. Germline-derived CDR1 and CDR2 are DFQATT and SNEGSKA (reference sequence). Trimming took 4 bases from V and 6 from J; bases not matched to a gene: 11. The CDR3 runs to 15 residues. This chain's CDR3 is CSATLPAGEGNEQFF. CDR3 DNA: TGCAGTGCTACCCTCCCAGCGGGAGAGGGCAATGAGCAGTTCTTC.

This clonotype was seen only a few times. The chain has TRBV5-1 and TRBJ2-3; weak D call: TRBD2 (7 bases). The CDR3 is made up of 16 amino acids. V lost 1 base and J lost 1, with 13 bases in between. Germline V gene sequence: CDR1 SGHRS, CDR2 YFSETQ. In DNA, the CDR3 is TGCGCCAGCAGCTTGAACGGAGGGGGGGGCACAGATACGCAGTATTTT. It encodes CASSLNGGGGTDTQYF.

As for this clonotype: This may stem from a read error, because a much larger clone lies one nucleotide away. This chain joins TRBV7-2 and TRBJ2-7, with TRBD1 identical over 7 bases. The CDR3 spans 13 residues. V lost 5 bases and J lost 5; bases outside the gene matches: 6. Germline-derived CDR1 and CDR2 are SGHTA and FQGNSA. This chain's CDR3 is CASSLGTEHEQYF. Written as DNA, the CDR3 is TGTGCCAGCAGCCTGGGGACAGAACACGAGCAGTACTTC. Full variable domain (rest looked up from reference TRBV7-2 and TRBJ2-7): GAGVSQSPSNKVTEKGKDVELRCDPISGHTALYWYRQSLGQGLEFLIYFQGNSAPDKSGLPSDRFSAERTGGSVSTLTIQRTQQEDSAVYLCASSLGTEHEQYFGPGTRLTVT.

The chain joins TRBV5-1 to TRBJ2-3, with 7 bases aligning to TRBD1. The CDR3 has 15 amino acids. The germline V gene has CDR1 SGHRS and CDR2 YFSETQ. Trimming cost V 4 bases and J 0 bases; bases outside gene matches: 5. CDR3 sequence: CASSADRASTDTQYF. Here the CDR3 DNA reads TGCGCCAGCAGCGCCGACAGGGCTAGCACAGATACGCAGTATTTT.

Many counts were recorded for this clonotype. The chain carries TRBV27 and TRBJ2-2; 7 bases map to TRBD2. The V gene's germline CDR1 is MNHEY and CDR2 SMNVEV (reference sequence). This CDR3 has 15 residues. The V gene end was trimmed by 5 bases and the J gene end by 0 bases; junction bases not matched to a gene: 3. CDR3 DNA sequence: TGTGCCAGCAGTCGCCGGGGGGCGAACACCGGGGAGCTGTTTTTT. Protein sequence: CASSRRGANTGELFF.

The sample holds many counts of this clonotype. The V call is TRBV12-3 or TRBV12-4, the J call TRBJ2-2, with 9 bases fitting TRBD1. This CDR3 is built from 15 residues. V dropped 3 bases and J dropped 3; count of bases not matched to a gene: 2. DNA of the CDR3: TGTGCCAGCAGTTTGGACAGGGGCGACACCGGGGAGCTGTTTTTT. Translating it yields CASSLDRGDTGELFF.

The chain uses TRBV21-1 and TRBJ1-2; the DNA was not used to check the table's D call, TRBD1. TRBV21-1 is a documented pseudogene. This CDR3 spans 17 amino acids. The CDR3 region has the DNA TGTGCCAGCAGCACATCTTGGACAGGGGTTTGTAAATCCGGCTACACCTTC. Translated: CASSTSWTGVCKSGYTF.

This clonotype appeared a few times. The chain joins TRBV14 to TRBJ2-2; D may be TRBD1 (5 bases). V lost 4 bases and J lost 1, with 7 bases in between. The CDR3 extends over 14 amino acids. Germline CDR1 SGHDN, CDR2 FVKESK. For the CDR3, the DNA is TGTGCCAGCAGCCCAGGGATGAACACCGGGGAGCTGTTTTTT. It specifies CASSPGMNTGELFF. The full variable domain, completed using reference TRBV14 and TRBJ2-2, is EAGVTQFPSHSVIEKGQTVTLRCDPISGHDNLYWYRRVMGKEIKFLLHFVKESKQDESGMPNNRFLAERTGGTYSTLKVQPAELEDSGVYFCASSPGMNTGELFFGEGSRLTVL.

This clonotype showed up just a few times. The CDR3 region is CASSLSADTHTQYF. CDR3 nucleotides: TGTGCCAGCAGCTTGTCGGCAGACACGCATACCCAGTACTTC. The chain employs TRBV7-9 and TRBJ2-5, with D uncertain. V lost 3 bases, J lost 8 bases, and 16 bases lay in between. The CDR3 is made up of 14 amino acids. CDR1 and CDR2 (germline): SEHNR, FQNEAQ (reference sequence).

The chain joins TRBV6-2 or TRBV6-3 to TRBJ2-7; perhaps D is TRBD1 or TRBD2 (5 bases each). The CDR3 is 12 residues long. Germline CDR1 is MNHEY and CDR2 is SVGEGT. V was clipped by 2 bases and J by 6 bases, with 8 bases between them. The CDR3: CASSYTGREQYF. The CDR3 DNA reads TGTGCCAGCAGTTACACGGGACGCGAGCAGTACTTC.

The chain carries TRBV5-1 and TRBJ2-7; 7 bases are shared with TRBD1. V dropped 5 bases and J dropped 0; count of bases not matched to a gene: 8. The length of the CDR3 is 15 residues. CDR1 and CDR2 from the germline V gene are SGHRS and YFSETQ. The CDR3 loop reads CASSTRDSSSYEQYF. CDR3 coding DNA: TGCGCCAGCAGTACTCGGGACAGTAGCTCCTACGAGCAGTACTTC.

This clonotype occurred a few times. This rearrangement joins TRBV12-3 or TRBV12-4 to TRBJ2-7; D is unclear. This CDR3 region has 13 residues. V was clipped by 3 bases and J by 3 bases, with 9 bases between them. The CDR3 spells CASSFPGYYEQYF. CDR3 bases: TGTGCCAGCAGTTTTCCCGGGTACTACGAGCAGTACTTC.

This clonotype was seen repeatedly, ten times or more. V and J are TRBV6-1 and TRBJ2-5; D is unresolved. The V end lost 2 bases, the J end lost 3 bases, and 10 bases lay between the germline ends. Per germline, CDR1 MNHNS and CDR2 SASEGT. The CDR3 covers 14 residues. The CDR3 DNA is TGTGCCAGCAGTGAAATCGACCGGGAAGAGACCCAGTACTTC. Protein: CASSEIDREETQYF.